Included here is one TCR beta chain sequence, with context. As yet, its antigen is unknown. The source of the sample is a study of cytomegalovirus exposure and HLA in healthy donors. The overall study: It was reported in a later analysis that the same platform had been used for the roughly 130 validation repertoires as for the approximately 670 first-cohort repertoires.

Study-level findings and limits: The tendency of first-cohort TCR clusters to co-occur in the 90 to 150 validation repertoires was the finding of a later analysis. The authors listed 150 or so TCR beta chains as cytomegalovirus-associated. Most observed TCR sequences were rare, whereas some public TCRs were detected in many donors.

CDR3 size: 16 residues. V was pared by 2 bases and J by 7 bases, with 13 bases of the junction left unmatched. Germline loops: CDR1 WSHSY, CDR2 SAAADI. The protocol was immunoSEQ multiplex PCR, while the TCRdb copy is restricted to in-frame clones and leaves out a portion. The table has 150,000 to 200,000 clones, around four fifths seen once. The receptor comes from a man aged 18 to 29 in good health and CMV-seropositive. The rearrangement links TRBV10-2 to TRBJ2-7; TRBD1 aligns across 8 bases. The sample was PBMCs. The DNA of the CDR3 is TGCGCCAGCAGTGAGGGACAGGGCTCCCAAGGAGGGGAGCAGTACTTC. Translated: CASSEGQGSQGGEQYF.